Listed below are T cell receptor beta chains from one sample, sequenced in a study of blood T cells in healthy people across ages. MiXCR, run by TCRdb on the 5' RACE reads, gives a single entry per CDR3 protein. Seen here are some 900,000 distinct CDR3 sequences, about 28% observed once, and the top ten hold 15% to 20%. The sequenced sample consisted of blood. These receptors all stem from a woman older than 75 in good health. The CDR3 runs from the conserved cysteine through the conserved F or W. Each record gives: J gene, V gene, D gene, clone size, CDR3 DNA, CDR3 protein. D genes are given only for firm matches. The size entry is marked missing in some rows and otherwise reads once, few, many or a size class.

TRBJ2-1	TRBV7-2	-	-	TGTGCCAGCAGCTTAGACCGAAGTTTTGAGCAGTTCTTC	CASSLDRSFEQFF
TRBJ2-1	TRBV4-1	-	many	TGCGCCAGCAGCCAAGACGGCAGGAGCTCTACGAATGAGCAGTTCTTC	CASSQDGRSSTNEQFF
TRBJ1-6	TRBV7-2	TRBD1	-	TGTGCCAGCAGCTTAAAGACAGGGGAAAATTCACCCCTCCACTTT	CASSLKTGENSPLHF
TRBJ2-5	TRBV20-1	TRBD1	many	TGCAGTGCTACTGGGACAGAGAGTATGGAGCAGTACTTC	CSATGTESMEQYF
TRBJ2-3	TRBV7-9	TRBD1	many	TGTGCCAGCAGACTAGGGGCCCCCGGGACAGCCACAGATACGCAGTATTTT	CASRLGAPGTATDTQYF
TRBJ1-1	TRBV6-2/TRBV6-3	TRBD1	few	TGTGCCAGCAGCCTCCGGGACAGTGTTTTGTCTGAAGCTTTCTTT	CASSLRDSVLSEAFF
TRBJ2-3	TRBV7-2	-	few	TGTGCCAGCAGCTTAGCGTTACAGGGAACTACAGATACGCAGTATTTT	CASSLALQGTTDTQYF
TRBJ2-1	TRBV20-1	TRBD2	-	TGCAGTGCTTTTAGCGGGGGGGAATACAATGAGCAGTTCTTC	CSAFSGGEYNEQFF
TRBJ2-5	TRBV12-3/TRBV12-4	TRBD1	-	TGTACCAGCAGTCGGGACAGGTTGGAGGAGACCCAGTACTTC	CTSSRDRLEETQYF
TRBJ1-2	TRBV2	TRBD1	many	TGTGCCAGCAGGGCACAGGGGGCTCACTATGGCTACACCTTC	CASRAQGAHYGYTF
TRBJ2-1	TRBV11-1	TRBD2	once	TGTGCCAGTAGTGGACTAGCGGGGCTAGCCTCCAAAGCAAGCTCCTACAATGAGCAGTTCTTC	CASSGLAGLASKASSYNEQFF
TRBJ1-4	TRBV20-1	-	many	TGCAGTGCTAGCAAGTCAACTAATGAAAAACTGTTTTTT	CSASKSTNEKLFF
TRBJ2-2	TRBV5-1	TRBD2	-	TGCGCCAGCAGCCGTGCGGGGGGCGCAGGGACCGGGGAGCTGTTTTTT	CASSRAGGAGTGELFF
TRBJ1-1	TRBV6-5	TRBD1	many	TGTGCCAGCAGCCTCGGGGACAGAACGAACACTGAAGCTTTCTTT	CASSLGDRTNTEAFF
TRBJ2-3	TRBV4-1	-	few	TGCGCCAGCAGCCACACGGAGGGAGATACGCAGTATTTT	CASSHTEGDTQYF
TRBJ2-5	TRBV20-1	TRBD2	many	TGCAGTGCTACCAGCGGGGGACTACAAGAGACCCAGTACTTC	CSATSGGLQETQYF
TRBJ1-2	TRBV4-1	-	-	TGCGCCAGCAGCCAAGAGATCTCCGGGTTTCCCTATGGCTACACCTTC	CASSQEISGFPYGYTF
TRBJ1-2	TRBV27	TRBD1	-	TGTGCCAGCAGTTTCAGGGGGCATGGCTACACCTTC	CASSFRGHGYTF
TRBJ2-5	TRBV20-1	-	many	TGCAGTGCTAAGGCGACGCGGACCCGGGGGGAGACCCAGTACTTC	CSAKATRTRGETQYF
TRBJ1-6	TRBV4-3	TRBD1	-	TGCGCCAGCAGCCAGGCGCCTCAGGGGGCGAATTCACCCCTCCACTTT	CASSQAPQGANSPLHF
TRBJ2-5	TRBV12-3/TRBV12-4	-	many	TGTGCCAGCACCACCACGGGCACTCAGTACTTC	CASTTTGTQYF
TRBJ2-1	TRBV7-2	TRBD2	many	TGTGCCAGCAGCTTATTAGCGGGGGGGAGCTCCTACAATGAGCAGTTCTTC	CASSLLAGGSSYNEQFF
TRBJ1-6	TRBV6-2/TRBV6-3	TRBD1	few	TGTGCCAGCAGTTACTCGACCTCGACAGGGGGTCAGAATTCACCCCTCCACTTT	CASSYSTSTGGQNSPLHF
TRBJ1-4	TRBV20-1	TRBD1	-	TGCAGTGCTAGCCCGACAGGGTCGACTGAAAAACTGTTTTTT	CSASPTGSTEKLFF
TRBJ2-3	TRBV3-1	-	many	TGTGCCAGCAGCCAAGAAGGACCCCGACGGTCGCAGTATTTT	CASSQEGPRRSQYF
TRBJ1-2	TRBV20-1	-	many	TGCAGTGCTATCCCCCGGACAGCTAGCAGCTATGGCTACACCTTC	CSAIPRTASSYGYTF
TRBJ1-5	TRBV20-1	TRBD1	few	TGCAGTGGGGGGACAGGGGGCGATCAGCCCCAGCATTTT	CSGGTGGDQPQHF
TRBJ2-7	TRBV12-3/TRBV12-4	-	-	TGTGCCAGCAGCTATACATGGACGGGGACCTACGAGCAGTACTTC	CASSYTWTGTYEQYF
TRBJ1-2	TRBV7-2	TRBD1	-	TGTGCCAGCAGCCTATCAGGACAGGGAAGCCGTAACACCTTC	CASSLSGQGSRNTF